This T cell receptor beta chain originates from a study of cytotoxic CD8 clonotypes in ibrutinib-treated CLL. Data came from immunoSEQ multiplex PCR; TCRdb stores just in-frame clones and leaves some out. The sample consists of about 120,000 clones, about 58% of them appearing once. The CDR3 is made up of 15 amino acids. V lost 3 bases to trimming and J lost 6 bases, with 17 bases between them. Germline CDR1 and CDR2: SGHVS and FQNEAQ. Sequenced here: PBMCs, sampled after 24 months of ibrutinib treatment. This rearrangement joins TRBV7-8 to TRBJ2-5; D uncertain. The TCR comes from a human donor with chronic lymphocytic leukemia. The DNA of the CDR3 is TGTGCCAGCAGCTTTGTTTCGGCCCGCAGCAAGACCCAGTACTTC. This encodes CASSFVSARSKTQYF.